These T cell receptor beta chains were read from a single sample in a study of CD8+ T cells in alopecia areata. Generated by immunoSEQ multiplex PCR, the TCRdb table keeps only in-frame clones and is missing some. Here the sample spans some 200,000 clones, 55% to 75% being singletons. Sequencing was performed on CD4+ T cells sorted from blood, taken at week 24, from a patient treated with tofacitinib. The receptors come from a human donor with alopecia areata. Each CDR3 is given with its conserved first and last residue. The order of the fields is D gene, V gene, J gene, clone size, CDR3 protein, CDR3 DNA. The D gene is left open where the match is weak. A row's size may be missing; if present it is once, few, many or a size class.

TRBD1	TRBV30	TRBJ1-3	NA	CAWDETGTGNTIYF	TGTGCCTGGGATGAGACAGGGACTGGAAACACCATATATTTT
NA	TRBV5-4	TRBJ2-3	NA	CASSLSQASPGTQYF	TGTGCCAGCAGCTTAAGTCAGGCCTCCCCTGGTACGCAGTATTTT
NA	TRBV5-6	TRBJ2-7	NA	CASSVAGTVSYEQYF	TGTGCCAGCAGTGTTGCCGGGACCGTCTCCTACGAGCAGTACTTC
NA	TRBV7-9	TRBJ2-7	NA	CASSNLYEQYF	TGTGCCAGCAGCAACCTGTACGAGCAGTACTTC
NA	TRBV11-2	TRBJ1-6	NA	CASSLGNSPLHF	TGTGCCAGCAGCTTAGGGAATTCACCCCTCCACTTT
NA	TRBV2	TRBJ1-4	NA	CASRVLGADEKLFF	TGTGCCAGCAGGGTGCTGGGGGCAGATGAAAAACTGTTTTTT
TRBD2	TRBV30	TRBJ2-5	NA	CAWSGGSGTETQYF	TGTGCCTGGAGTGGGGGTAGCGGGACTGAGACCCAGTACTTC
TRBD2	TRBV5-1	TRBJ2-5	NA	CASSLRLAGAPETQYF	TGCGCCAGCAGCCTCCGACTAGCGGGAGCCCCTGAGACCCAGTACTTC
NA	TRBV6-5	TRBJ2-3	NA	CASRDRQLDTDTQYF	TGTGCCAGCAGGGACCGCCAGTTGGACACAGATACGCAGTATTTT
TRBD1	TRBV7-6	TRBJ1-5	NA	CASSLDPLGQGQPQHF	TGTGCCAGCAGCTTAGACCCTTTGGGACAGGGTCAGCCCCAGCATTTT
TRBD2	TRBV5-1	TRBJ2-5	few	CASSLGLAHETQYF	TGCGCCAGCAGCTTGGGACTAGCCCATGAGACCCAGTACTTC
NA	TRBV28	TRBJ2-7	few	CASSWAAAYEQYF	TGTGCCAGCAGTTGGGCGGCCGCCTACGAGCAGTACTTC
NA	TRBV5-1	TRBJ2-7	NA	CASSLTSREQYF	TGCGCCAGCAGCTTGACTAGCCGCGAGCAGTACTTC
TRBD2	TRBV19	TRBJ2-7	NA	CASRSGTSGTKAYEQYF	TGTGCCAGTAGATCCGGGACTAGCGGGACGAAAGCCTACGAGCAGTACTTC
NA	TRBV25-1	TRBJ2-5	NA	CASSESYVEQTQYF	TGTGCCAGCAGTGAATCGTACGTCGAGCAGACCCAGTACTTC
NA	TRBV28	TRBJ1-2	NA	CASSLGRALGYTF	TGTGCCAGCAGTTTAGGCAGGGCCCTTGGCTACACCTTC
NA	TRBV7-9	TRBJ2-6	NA	CASSLKGPGANVLTF	TGTGCCAGCAGCTTGAAGGGACCTGGGGCCAACGTCCTGACTTTC
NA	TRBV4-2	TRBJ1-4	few	CASSQRAGSGEKLFF	TGTGCCAGCAGTCAAAGGGCCGGGTCGGGCGAAAAACTGTTTTTT
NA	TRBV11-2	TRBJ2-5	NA	CASSLTVEETQYF	TGTGCCAGCAGCCTGACAGTCGAAGAGACCCAGTACTTC
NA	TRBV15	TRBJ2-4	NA	CATSSGNKNIQYF	TGTGCCACCAGCAGCGGCAACAAAAACATTCAGTACTTC
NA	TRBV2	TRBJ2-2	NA	CASDSTGELFF	TGTGCCAGCGATAGCACCGGGGAGCTGTTTTTT
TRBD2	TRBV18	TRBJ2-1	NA	CASSPRANSGVSEQFF	TGTGCCAGCTCACCAAGGGCCAATAGCGGGGTCAGTGAGCAGTTCTTC
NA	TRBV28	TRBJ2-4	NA	CASSSGSIQYF	TGTGCCAGCAGCTCCGGGAGCATTCAGTACTTC
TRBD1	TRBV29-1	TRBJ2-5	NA	CSIRRDRGEETQYF	TGCAGCATCCGACGGGACAGGGGGGAGGAGACCCAGTACTTC
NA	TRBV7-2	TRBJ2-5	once	CASSQLRETQYF	TGTGCCAGCAGCCAACTCAGGGAGACCCAGTACTTC
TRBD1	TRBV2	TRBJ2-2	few	CASSRTGATGELFF	TGTGCCAGCAGTCGGACAGGGGCAACCGGGGAGCTGTTTTTT
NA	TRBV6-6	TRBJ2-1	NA	CASSQRYNEQFF	TGTGCCAGCAGTCAAAGATACAATGAGCAGTTCTTC
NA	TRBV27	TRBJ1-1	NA	CASSSRFNKNTEAFF	TGTGCCAGCAGTTCCCGGTTCAATAAGAACACTGAAGCTTTCTTT
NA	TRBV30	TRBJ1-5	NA	CAWSVNNQPQHF	TGTGCCTGGAGTGTGAACAATCAGCCCCAGCATTTT
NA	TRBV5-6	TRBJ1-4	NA	CASKNPGRGDEKLFF	TGTGCCAGTAAAAACCCGGGACGCGGCGACGAAAAACTGTTTTTT
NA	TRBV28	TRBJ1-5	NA	CASNEGRGVDQPQHF	TGTGCCAGCAATGAGGGGCGGGGGGTGGATCAGCCCCAGCATTTT
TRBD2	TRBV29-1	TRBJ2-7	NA	CSVQAGASSYEQYF	TGCAGCGTTCAAGCGGGGGCAAGCTCCTACGAGCAGTACTTC
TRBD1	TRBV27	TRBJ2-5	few	CASSLTGTGGIETQYF	TGTGCCAGCAGCCTGACCGGGACAGGGGGGATTGAGACCCAGTACTTC
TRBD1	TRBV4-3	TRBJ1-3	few	CASSQYGTGPGNTIYF	TGCGCCAGCAGCCAGTACGGGACAGGGCCTGGAAACACCATATATTTT
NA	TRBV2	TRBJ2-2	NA	CASSAVNVVTGELFF	TGTGCCAGCAGTGCCGTGAACGTAGTCACCGGGGAGCTGTTTTTT
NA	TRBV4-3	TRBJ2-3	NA	CASSQDDGRASTDTQYF	TGCGCCAGCAGCCAAGATGATGGGCGGGCGAGCACAGATACGCAGTATTTT
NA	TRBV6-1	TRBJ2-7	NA	CASTAGGTYEQYF	TGTGCCAGCACGGCAGGTGGGACCTACGAGCAGTACTTC
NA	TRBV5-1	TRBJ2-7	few	CASSLGDQQYF	TGCGCCAGCAGCTTAGGGGATCAGCAGTACTTC
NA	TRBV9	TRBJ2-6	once	CASSDDSGANVLTF	TGTGCCAGCAGCGACGACTCTGGGGCCAACGTCCTGACTTTC
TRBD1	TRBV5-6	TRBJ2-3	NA	CASSLVTGGPDTQYF	TGTGCCAGCAGCTTGGTGACAGGGGGACCAGATACGCAGTATTTT
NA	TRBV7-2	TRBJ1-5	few	CASSLQGYQPQHF	TGTGCCAGCAGCTTACAGGGTTATCAGCCCCAGCATTTT
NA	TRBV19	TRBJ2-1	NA	CASSISPRGSHEQFF	TGTGCCAGTAGTATAAGTCCCCGGGGGTCCCATGAGCAGTTCTTC
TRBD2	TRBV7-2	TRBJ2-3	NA	CASSRRLAGNTDTQYF	TGTGCCAGCAGCCGACGACTAGCGGGTAACACAGATACGCAGTATTTT
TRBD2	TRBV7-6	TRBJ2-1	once	CASSPGTRYNEQFF	TGTGCCAGCAGCCCCGGGACTAGGTACAATGAGCAGTTCTTC
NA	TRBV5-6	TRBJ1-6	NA	CASSLLRAPLHF	TGTGCCAGCAGCCTCCTCAGGGCACCCCTCCACTTT
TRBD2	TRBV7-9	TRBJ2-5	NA	CASSPPPKRGQETQYF	TGTGCCAGCAGCCCACCCCCTAAGCGGGGTCAAGAGACCCAGTACTTC
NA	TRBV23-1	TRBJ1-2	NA	CASSRKQGNYGYTF	TGCGCCAGCAGTCGCAAACAGGGAAACTATGGCTACACCTTC
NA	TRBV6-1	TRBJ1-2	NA	CASSVESRRGYTF	TGTGCCAGCAGTGTGGAAAGTCGGCGGGGCTACACCTTC
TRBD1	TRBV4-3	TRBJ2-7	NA	CASSQDSGGSYEQYF	TGCGCCAGCAGCCAAGATTCAGGGGGATCCTACGAGCAGTACTTC
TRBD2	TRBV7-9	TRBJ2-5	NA	CASSTVAGGVGETQYF	TGTGCCAGCAGCACCGTAGCGGGAGGGGTTGGAGAGACCCAGTACTTC
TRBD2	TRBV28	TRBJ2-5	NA	CASSSRLADKETQYF	TGTGCCAGCAGTTCTCGACTAGCGGATAAAGAGACCCAGTACTTC
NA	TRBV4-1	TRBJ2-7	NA	CASSQYLMAEGDEQYF	TGCGCCAGCAGCCAATATCTCATGGCCGAGGGCGACGAGCAGTACTTC
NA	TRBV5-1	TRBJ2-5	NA	CASGTGTDQETQYF	TGCGCCAGCGGCACCGGGACGGATCAAGAGACCCAGTACTTC
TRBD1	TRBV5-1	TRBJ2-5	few	CASSMSTGGSETQYF	TGCGCCAGCAGCATGTCGACAGGGGGCTCGGAGACCCAGTACTTC
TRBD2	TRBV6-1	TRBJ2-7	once	CASRFQVPGGYEQYF	TGTGCCAGCAGGTTTCAGGTTCCGGGGGGCTACGAGCAGTACTTC
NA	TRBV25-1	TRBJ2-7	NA	CASSEGRGPYEQYF	TGTGCCAGCAGTGAAGGCCGGGGGCCCTACGAGCAGTACTTC
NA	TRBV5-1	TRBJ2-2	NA	CASTIGPGSNTGELFF	TGCGCCAGCACCATCGGTCCAGGGTCGAACACCGGGGAGCTGTTTTTT
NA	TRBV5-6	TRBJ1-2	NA	CASKTVNYGYTF	TGTGCCAGTAAGACGGTGAACTATGGCTACACCTTC
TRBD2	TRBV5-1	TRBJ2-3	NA	CASSSKTSGATDTQYF	TGCGCCAGCAGCTCTAAGACTAGCGGGGCCACAGATACGCAGTATTTT